A single sample is the source of the 9 T cell receptor beta chains below, sequenced in a study of T cells in Graves' hyperthyroidism and ophthalmopathy. Template material for amplifying TCR beta CDR3 regions consisted of RNA transcripts. The HTBI primer set drove a first-round RT-PCR of the TCR CDR3. TCRdb called the multiplex PCR reads again in MiXCR, with one record for every CDR3 protein. The sample includes a few hundred thousand distinct CDR3 sequences, approximately 14% of them seen just once. The sequenced material came from blood. The receptor set was obtained from a middle-aged woman with Graves' hyperthyroidism.

This clonotype was seen repeatedly, ten times or more. The chain joins TRBV27 to TRBJ2-5; D unresolved. The germline V gene has CDR1 MNHEY and CDR2 SMNVEV (reference sequence). CDR3 length: 13 amino acids. V lost 8 bases, J lost 5 bases, and 15 bases lay in between. CDR3 residues: CASSWGQLETQYF. Written as DNA, the CDR3 is TGTGCCAGCTCGTGGGGTCAGCTGGAGACCCAGTACTTC.

This clonotype was seen at least ten times. CDR3 sequence (DNA): TGCGCCAGCAGCTTTACCCCCGGATCCCAAGAGACCCAGTACTTC. Amino acid sequence: CASSFTPGSQETQYF. The gene calls are TRBV5-1 and TRBJ2-5; no reliable D call. This CDR3 region has 15 residues. Germline V gene lookup returns CDR1 SGHRS and CDR2 YFSETQ. The germline V and J ends were trimmed by 2 bases and 1 base, with 12 bases remaining between them.

The chain recombines TRBV20-1 with TRBJ1-1; 11 bases agree with TRBD1. V lost 0 bases to trimming and J lost 8 bases; unmatched junction nucleotides: 8. The germline V gene encodes CDR1 DFQATT and CDR2 SNEGSKA (reference sequence). The CDR3 sequence is 15 residues long. Here the CDR3 reads CSARERDRGWGEAFF. The CDR3 DNA reads as TGCAGTGCTAGAGAAAGGGACAGGGGGTGGGGGGAAGCTTTCTTT.

This clonotype was seen ten or more times. The rearrangement links TRBV20-1 to TRBJ2-1; TRBD2 matches at 12 bases. With 5 bases clipped from V and 0 bases from J, the junction kept 2 bases outside the gene matches. The CDR3 totals 15 residues. Germline-derived CDR1 and CDR2 are DFQATT and SNEGSKA (reference sequence). CDR3 in DNA: TGCAGTGCTGGGACTAGCGGGTACTCCTACAATGAGCAGTTCTTC. Translating gives CSAGTSGYSYNEQFF.

This chain uses TRBV4-1 with TRBJ2-1; 7 bases fit TRBD2. The junction had 12 bases not matched to a gene; V was cut back by 1 base and J by 6 bases. Looked up from germline, CDR1 is MGHRA and CDR2 is YSYEKL. The CDR3 runs to 17 residues. The CDR3 nucleotides read TGCGCCAGCAGCCAAGTCCGGCTCGCGGGAGTCCCCAATGAGCAGTTCTTC. Protein: CASSQVRLAGVPNEQFF.

This rearrangement joins TRBV6-1 to TRBJ1-1; D gene uncertain. Germline V lookup: CDR1 MNHNS, CDR2 SASEGT. Between the trimmed V and J ends, which lost 8 bases and 5 bases, there was a span of 15 bases. The CDR3 has 13 amino acids. Here the CDR3 DNA reads TGTGCCAGCTCTTGGGGAGGTAAGACTGAAGCTTTCTTT. This translates into CASSWGGKTEAFF.

CDR3: CASSHQGAVAEQYF. The CDR3 nucleotides read TGCGCCAGCAGCCACCAAGGGGCGGTCGCCGAGCAGTACTTC. The genes are TRBV4-1 and TRBJ2-7; a weak D match, TRBD1 (5 bases). CDR3 size: 14 residues. Trimming removed 3 bases at V and 6 bases at J, with 15 bases between. Per the germline V gene, CDR1 is MGHRA and CDR2 is YSYEKL.

This clonotype appeared many times. V and J are TRBV27 and TRBJ2-3, with 8 nucleotides matching TRBD1. Germline V gene lookup returns CDR1 MNHEY and CDR2 SMNVEV (reference sequence). The V gene end was trimmed by 3 bases and the J gene end by 5 bases; junction bases not matched to a gene: 4. This CDR3 contains 14 residues. DNA for the CDR3: TGTGCCAGCAGTTTCGACAGGGGAGGAGATACGCAGTATTTT. Translation: CASSFDRGGDTQYF.

The sample holds a few counts of this clonotype. The chain couples TRBV9 to TRBJ2-7, with no clear D. With 0 bases removed from V and 4 bases from J, the gap between germline ends came to 11 bases. The germline V gene encodes CDR1 SGDLS and CDR2 YYNGEE. The CDR3 is 14 residues long. The CDR3, as DNA: TGTGCCAGCAGCGTAGCTACCAACGATTACGAGCAGTACTTC. Encoded protein: CASSVATNDYEQYF. Full variable domain (remainder filled in from reference TRBV9 and TRBJ2-7): DSGVTQTPKHLITATGQRVTLRCSPRSGDLSVYWYQQSLDQGLQFLIQYYNGEERAKGNILERFSAQQFPDLHSELNLSSLELGDSALYFCASSVATNDYEQYFGPGTRLTVT.